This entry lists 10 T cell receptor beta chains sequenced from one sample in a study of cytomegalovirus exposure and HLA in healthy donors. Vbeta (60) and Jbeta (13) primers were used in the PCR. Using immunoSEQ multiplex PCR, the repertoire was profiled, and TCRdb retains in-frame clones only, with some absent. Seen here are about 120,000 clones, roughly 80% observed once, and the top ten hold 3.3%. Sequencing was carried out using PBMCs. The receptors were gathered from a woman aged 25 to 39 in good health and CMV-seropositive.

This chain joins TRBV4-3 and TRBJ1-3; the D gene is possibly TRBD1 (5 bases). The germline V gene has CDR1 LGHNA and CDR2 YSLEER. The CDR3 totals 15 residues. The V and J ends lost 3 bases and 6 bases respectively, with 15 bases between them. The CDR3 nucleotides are TGCGCCAGCAGCCATTGGGGGAGGGAAGCAAACACCATATATTTT. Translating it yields CASSHWGREANTIYF.

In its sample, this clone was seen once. CDR3 sequence (DNA): TGTGCCAGCAGGATCTCTGAGTACAATGAGCAGTTCTTC. Translated, it gives CASRISEYNEQFF. V gene TRBV2 combines with J gene TRBJ2-1; D unclear. V gave up 6 bases and J gave up 4 bases, with 10 bases separating them. CDR1 and CDR2 (germline): SNHLY, FYNNEI. The CDR3 length is 13 residues.

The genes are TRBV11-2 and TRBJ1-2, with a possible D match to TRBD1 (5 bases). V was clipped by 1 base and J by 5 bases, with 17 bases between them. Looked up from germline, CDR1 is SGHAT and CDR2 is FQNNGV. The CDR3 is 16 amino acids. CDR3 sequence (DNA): TGTGCCAGCAGCTTAGGGGGCTTCGATATCGGGTATGGCTACACCTTC. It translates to CASSLGGFDIGYGYTF.

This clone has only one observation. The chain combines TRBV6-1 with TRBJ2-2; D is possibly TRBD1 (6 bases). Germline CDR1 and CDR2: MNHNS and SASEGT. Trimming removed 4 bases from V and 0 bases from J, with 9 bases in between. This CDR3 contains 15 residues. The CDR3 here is CASSGGTTNTGELFF. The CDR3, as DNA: TGTGCCAGCAGTGGGGGGACAACGAACACCGGGGAGCTGTTTTTT.

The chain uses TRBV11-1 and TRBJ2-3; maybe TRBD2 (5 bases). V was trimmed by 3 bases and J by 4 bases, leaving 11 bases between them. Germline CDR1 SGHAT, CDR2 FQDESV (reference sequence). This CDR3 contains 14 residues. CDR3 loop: CASSFEGGADTQYF. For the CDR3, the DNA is TGTGCCAGCAGCTTTGAGGGTGGCGCAGATACGCAGTATTTT.

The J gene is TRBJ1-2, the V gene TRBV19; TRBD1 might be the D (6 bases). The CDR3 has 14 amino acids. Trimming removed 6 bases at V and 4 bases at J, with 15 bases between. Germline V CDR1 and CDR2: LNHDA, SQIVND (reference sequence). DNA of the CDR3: TGTGCCAGTAGGCCAGCGGGGGGCGGCTATGGCTACACCTTC. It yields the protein CASRPAGGGYGYTF.

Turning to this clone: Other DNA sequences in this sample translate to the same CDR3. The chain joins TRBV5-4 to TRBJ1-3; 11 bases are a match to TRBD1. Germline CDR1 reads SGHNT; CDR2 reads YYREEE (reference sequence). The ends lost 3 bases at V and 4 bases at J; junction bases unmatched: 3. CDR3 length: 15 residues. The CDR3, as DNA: TGTGCCAGCAGCTCTGGGACAGGGGGGGGAAACACCATATATTTT. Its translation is CASSSGTGGGNTIYF.

The CDR3 DNA follows: TGTGCCAGCAGGTCCCACACGGGCTACGAGCAGTACTTC. Its translation: CASRSHTGYEQYF. The chain carries TRBV5-4 and TRBJ2-7; D is uncertain. The CDR3 length is 13 residues. Germline V gives CDR1 SGHNT, CDR2 YYREEE (reference sequence). The ends were cut back, 5 bases at V and 3 bases at J, with 12 bases in the middle.

The CDR3 DNA is TGTGCCAGCAGCGTACTAGGGGCGGGGGGGCTCACCGGGGAGCTGTTTTTT. This sequence encodes CASSVLGAGGLTGELFF. The V gene is TRBV5-6, the J gene TRBJ2-2; 9 bases match TRBD2. This CDR3 is built from 17 residues. J gave up 4 bases and V 4 bases, and 11 bases lay outside the gene matches. Germline loops: CDR1 SGHDT, CDR2 YYEEEE. The entire variable domain, with the rest obtained from reference TRBV5-6 and TRBJ2-2, is as follows: DAGVTQSPTHLIKTRGQQVTLRCSPKSGHDTVSWYQQALGQGPQFIFQYYEEEERQRGNFPDRFSGHQFPNYSSELNVNALLLGDSALYLCASSVLGAGGLTGELFFGEGSRLTVL.

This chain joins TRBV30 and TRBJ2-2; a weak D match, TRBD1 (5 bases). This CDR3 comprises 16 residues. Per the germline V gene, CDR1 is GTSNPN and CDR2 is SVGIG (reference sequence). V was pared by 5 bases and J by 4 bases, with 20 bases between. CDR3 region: CAWGSRLGQGTGELFF. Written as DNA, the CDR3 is TGTGCCTGGGGTTCAAGACTGGGCCAGGGCACCGGGGAGCTGTTTTTT.